The 30 T cell receptor beta chains reported below all come from one sample, sequenced in a study of blood T cell repertoires in COVID-19. Clones were read by immunoSEQ multiplex PCR, and TCRdb kept only the in-frame ones, dropping some. The sample includes under 350,000 clones, about 90% of them seen just once. The sample taken for sequencing was PBMCs or T cells enriched from blood (not recorded which). The origin of the receptors is a woman aged 60 to 75 who had recovered from COVID-19.

The chain uses TRBV7-2 and TRBJ2-1; the match to TRBD1 covers 9 bases. This CDR3 comprises 14 residues. Losses at the gene ends were 5 bases for V and 9 bases for J; bases not matched to a gene: 8. Germline CDR1 and CDR2: SGHTA and FQGNSA. In DNA form, the CDR3 reads TGTGCCAGCAGCCCAGGGACAGGGTTTGGTGAGCAGTTCTTC. Encoded protein: CASSPGTGFGEQFF.

This clone was seen once. The chain has TRBV5-1 and TRBJ2-5; D gene unclear. CDR1 SGHRS and CDR2 YFSETQ come from the germline V gene. V lost 1 base and J 2 bases, leaving 6 bases between the germline ends. The CDR3 loop spans 13 amino acids. Here the CDR3 reads CASSLSTQETQYF. The CDR3 nucleotides read TGCGCCAGCAGCTTGTCCACTCAAGAGACCCAGTACTTC.

V usage is TRBV5-1 and J usage is TRBJ2-1, with 7 bases that match TRBD2. Unmatched junction bases numbered 9, after V lost 2 bases and J lost 7 bases. Germline V gene data show CDR1 as SGHRS and CDR2 as YFSETQ. The CDR3 covers 15 residues. This CDR3 is CASSLTESGTNEQFF. As DNA, the CDR3 is TGCGCCAGCAGCTTAACGGAAAGCGGGACTAATGAGCAGTTCTTC.

This sequence joins TRBV28 and TRBJ1-2, with 7 positions matching TRBD1. Unmatched junction bases numbered 8, after V lost 7 bases and J lost 0 bases. Germline V CDR1 and CDR2: MDHEN, SYDVKM. This CDR3 region has 15 residues. The CDR3 loop is CASISGQGANYGYTF. CDR3 sequence (DNA): TGTGCCAGCATCTCCGGGCAGGGGGCTAACTATGGCTACACCTTC.

This chain connects TRBV2 to TRBJ2-5, with a possible D match to TRBD1 (5 bases). V lost 9 bases and J lost 4, with 21 bases in between. CDR1 is SNHLY, CDR2 FYNNEI, per germline. There are 15 residues in the CDR3. Here the CDR3 reads CASAPRYWGRETQYF. Here the CDR3 DNA reads TGTGCCAGTGCCCCACGATATTGGGGCCGAGAGACCCAGTACTTC.

The V call is TRBV9, the J call TRBJ2-7; 9 bases fit TRBD1. CDR1 and CDR2 (germline): SGDLS, YYNGEE. V was clipped by 0 bases and J by 4 bases; unmatched bases: 8. This CDR3 has 16 residues. The CDR3 DNA follows: TGTGCCAGCAGCGTAGGGGAGGGACAGGGATTTTACGAGCAGTACTTC. Protein: CASSVGEGQGFYEQYF.

The chain joins TRBV25-1 to TRBJ1-3, with 7 bases lining up with TRBD1. V dropped 3 bases and J dropped 1; count of bases not matched to a gene: 12. The germline V gene has CDR1 MGHDK and CDR2 SYGVNS. The CDR3 has 18 residues. The CDR3 loop is CASSDSGGQWSSGNTIYF. The CDR3, as DNA: TGTGCCAGCAGTGATTCTGGGGGACAGTGGTCGTCTGGAAACACCATATATTTT.

Only one count was recorded for this clone. This rearrangement joins TRBV6-6 to TRBJ1-2; 7 bases match TRBD1. The germline gives CDR1 MNHNY, CDR2 SVGAGI (reference sequence). This CDR3 is 16 amino acids long. V was clipped by 0 bases and J by 4 bases; unmatched bases: 8. CDR3 amino acids: CASSYSPGQKGYGYTF. For the CDR3, the DNA is TGTGCCAGCAGTTACTCCCCGGGACAGAAGGGCTATGGCTACACCTTC.

The sample holds a few counts of this clone. The chain carries TRBV28 and TRBJ2-4, with D possibly TRBD2 on 5 matching bases. The germline V and J ends were trimmed by 3 bases and 0 bases, with 18 bases remaining between them. The CDR3 is made up of 18 amino acids. Per the germline V gene, CDR1 is MDHEN and CDR2 is SYDVKM. CDR3 protein: CASSFARGLGLAKNIQYF. CDR3 DNA: TGTGCCAGCAGTTTTGCTCGTGGACTTGGTTTAGCCAAAAACATTCAGTACTTC. The full variable domain, completed using reference TRBV28 and TRBJ2-4, is DVKVTQSSRYLVKRTGEKVFLECVQDMDHENMFWYRQDPGLGLRLIYFSYDVKMKEKGDIPEGYSVSREKKERFSLILESASTNQTSMYLCASSFARGLGLAKNIQYFGAGTRLSVL.

The CDR3 here is CASSPSGGGQGTDTQYF. DNA for the CDR3: TGTGCCAGCAGTCCCTCCGGGGGGGGCCAGGGGACAGATACGCAGTATTTT. This sequence joins TRBV6-6 and TRBJ2-3, with 8 positions matching TRBD2. From germline, CDR1 is MNHNY and CDR2 SVGAGI (reference sequence). The V gene end was trimmed by 5 bases and the J gene end by 3 bases; junction bases not matched to a gene: 13. The CDR3 consists of 17 residues.

The chain combines TRBV7-6 with TRBJ1-3, with D hard to call. CDR3 size: 17 residues. With 3 bases removed from V and 4 bases from J, the gap between germline ends came to 19 bases. Per germline, CDR1 SGHVS and CDR2 FNYEAQ. CDR3 nucleotides: TGTGCCAGCAGCTTTACCCCGTCCATAATGGGCGGAAACACCATATATTTT. Its protein product is CASSFTPSIMGGNTIYF.

This clone was found once. At the DNA level, this CDR3 is encoded by other sequences in the same sample as well. The chain links TRBV5-1 to TRBJ1-1; possible D gene TRBD1, 5 bases. The CDR3 has 13 amino acids. V lost 3 bases and J lost 2, with 8 bases in between. The germline V gene encodes CDR1 SGHRS and CDR2 YFSETQ. For the CDR3, the DNA is TGCGCCAGCAGCTCGCAGGGAAACACTGAAGCTTTCTTT. Translation gives CASSSQGNTEAFF.

The chain combines TRBV10-3 with TRBJ2-5, with D hard to call. Germline V gene sequence: CDR1 ENHRY, CDR2 SYGVKD. V was shortened by 3 bases and J by 5 bases, with 4 bases between the two germline ends. The CDR3 is 11 residues long. The CDR3 sequence is CAISDRETQYF. The CDR3 region has the DNA TGTGCCATCAGTGACCGGGAGACCCAGTACTTC.

V usage is TRBV11-2 and J usage is TRBJ2-7; the D gene is possibly TRBD1 (6 bases). CDR1 and CDR2 (germline): SGHAT, FQNNGV. This CDR3 spans 15 amino acids. Trimming pared 1 base from V and 0 bases from J, leaving 10 bases between. CDR3 sequence reads: CASSLGLGGSYEQYF. CDR3 in DNA: TGTGCCAGCAGCTTAGGGCTAGGGGGCTCCTACGAGCAGTACTTC.

The chain joins TRBV4-1 to TRBJ1-2; 7 bases align to TRBD1. Trimming at V came to 3 bases and at J to 7 bases, leaving 8 bases not matched to a gene. The CDR3 sequence is 14 residues long. The germline CDR1 and CDR2 sequences are MGHRA and YSYEKL. The CDR3 DNA is TGCGCCAGCAGCCAGGAGGACAGGTATGGTGGCTACACCTTC. It is translated as CASSQEDRYGGYTF.

In this sample, this clone turned up once. The chain is built from TRBV2 and TRBJ1-4; the D gene is possibly TRBD1 (5 bases). V was cut by 6 bases and J by 0 bases, with 11 bases left in between. The CDR3 totals 15 residues. CDR1 and CDR2 (germline): SNHLY, FYNNEI. The CDR3 sequence: CASSPRQPTNEKLFF. Written as DNA, the CDR3 is TGTGCCAGCAGCCCCAGACAGCCAACTAATGAAAAACTGTTTTTT.

The chain recombines TRBV19 with TRBJ2-1; D may be TRBD1 (7 bases). The CDR3 is made up of 15 amino acids. V lost 2 bases and J lost 7, with 15 bases in between. CDR1 is LNHDA and CDR2 is SQIVND in the germline V gene (reference sequence). The CDR3 sequence is CASSIRGRGLNEQFF. The CDR3 DNA follows: TGTGCCAGTAGTATAAGGGGGCGGGGCCTTAATGAGCAGTTCTTC.

This chain joins TRBV19 and TRBJ2-6; 8 bases align to TRBD1. The CDR3 covers 15 residues. CDR1 LNHDA and CDR2 SQIVND come from the germline V gene (reference sequence). The ends lost 7 bases at V and 2 bases at J; junction bases unmatched: 4. This chain's CDR3 is CASIPDRAGANVLTF. The CDR3 nucleotides read TGTGCCAGTATCCCGGACAGGGCTGGGGCCAACGTCCTGACTTTC.

The chain is built from TRBV5-8 and TRBJ1-5; no clear D gene. Germline lookup yields CDR1 SGHTS and CDR2 YDEGEE. The CDR3 covers 14 residues. Trimming took off 4 bases at V and 2 bases at J, with 10 bases between the two ends. The CDR3 coding sequence is TGTGCCAGCAGCCCGACAATGGGCAATCAGCCCCAGCATTTT. Its translation is CASSPTMGNQPQHF.

This clone was detected only once. The chain links TRBV19 to TRBJ2-2; 8 bases line up with TRBD2. Germline CDR1 and CDR2: LNHDA and SQIVND (reference sequence). J gave up 5 bases and V 3 bases, and 8 bases lay outside the gene matches. The CDR3 extends over 16 amino acids. CDR3 region: CASSMRTSLWTGELFF. For the CDR3, the DNA is TGTGCCAGTAGTATGAGGACTAGCTTGTGGACCGGGGAGCTGTTTTTT.

V gene TRBV29-1 combines with J gene TRBJ2-5; 7 nucleotides align to TRBD2. The trim removed 6 bases at V and 7 bases at J, leaving 8 bases unmatched. The CDR3 runs 12 residues. Looked up from germline, CDR1 is SQVTM and CDR2 is ANQGSEA. In DNA form, the CDR3 reads TGCAGCGTAGGACTAGGGGAAGGGACCCAGTACTTC. Amino acid sequence: CSVGLGEGTQYF. The entire variable domain, with the rest obtained from reference TRBV29-1 and TRBJ2-5, is as follows: SAVISQKPSRDICQRGTSLTIQCQVDSQVTMMFWYRQQPGQSLTLIATANQGSEATYESGFVIDKFPISRPNLTFSTLTVSNMSPEDSSIYLCSVGLGEGTQYFGPGTRLLVL.

The chain carries TRBV19 and TRBJ1-2; no reliable D call. CDR3 length: 12 residues. Germline CDR1 reads LNHDA; CDR2 reads SQIVND (reference sequence). V lost 5 bases, J lost 1 base, and 5 bases lay in between. The CDR3 protein is CASSGSNYGYTF. The DNA for the CDR3 is TGTGCCAGTAGTGGCAGTAACTATGGCTACACCTTC.

Details on this clone: The junction departs from germline at one end; a sequencing error may be responsible. The chain employs TRBV5-4 and TRBJ1-1; no definite D call. Germline CDR1 SGHNT, CDR2 YYREEE (reference sequence). The CDR3 has 12 residues. The chain's CDR3 is CASSLGRTEAFF. DNA for the CDR3: TGTGCCAGCAGTTTGGGTCGGACTGAAGCTTTCTTT.

This clone has only a few counts. This sequence joins TRBV29-1 and TRBJ1-1, with D unclear. V dropped 3 bases and J dropped 11 bases, with 19 bases sitting between them. The CDR3 consists of 13 residues. The V gene's germline CDR1 is SQVTM and CDR2 ANQGSEA. The CDR3 reads CSVESTRGEGAFF. Written as DNA, the CDR3 is TGCAGCGTTGAGTCGACGCGGGGAGAGGGCGCTTTCTTT.

J is TRBJ2-1 and V is TRBV7-2; the match to TRBD2 covers 7 bases. Losses at the gene ends were 3 bases for V and 2 bases for J; bases not matched to a gene: 7. Per germline, CDR1 SGHTA and CDR2 FQGNSA. The CDR3 covers 16 residues. The CDR3 DNA sequence: TGTGCCAGCAGCTTGGGCGGGAGTGGGACCTACAATGAGCAGTTCTTC. It encodes CASSLGGSGTYNEQFF. The entire variable domain, with the rest obtained from reference TRBV7-2 and TRBJ2-1, is as follows: GAGVSQSPSNKVTEKGKDVELRCDPISGHTALYWYRQSLGQGLEFLIYFQGNSAPDKSGLPSDRFSAERTGGSVSTLTIQRTQQEDSAVYLCASSLGGSGTYNEQFFGPGTRLTVL.

This clone was counted between two and nine times. The chain is built from TRBV5-1 and TRBJ2-3; 9 nucleotides line up with TRBD2. The CDR3 spans 16 residues. Germline V gene lookup returns CDR1 SGHRS and CDR2 YFSETQ. Losses at the gene ends were 6 bases for V and 3 bases for J; bases not matched to a gene: 11. The CDR3 region has the DNA TGCGCCAGCATGCCCCGGCGGGGGGGCGTGACAGATACGCAGTATTTT. The encoded protein is CASMPRRGGVTDTQYF.

This chain uses TRBV30 with TRBJ2-1; maybe TRBD2 (6 bases). This CDR3 contains 12 residues. Deletions cut 3 bases from V and 9 bases from J, with 12 bases between. CDR1 and CDR2 from the germline V gene are GTSNPN and SVGIG (reference sequence). CDR3 in amino acids: CAWRGGRGEQFF. In DNA form, the CDR3 reads TGTGCCTGGAGAGGCGGGCGGGGTGAGCAGTTCTTC.

This chain connects TRBV7-9 to TRBJ2-1, with a weak D call TRBD1 (6 bases). With 4 bases removed from V and 12 bases from J, the gap between germline ends came to 13 bases. In germline, CDR1 is SEHNR, CDR2 FQNEAQ (reference sequence). This CDR3 is built from 12 residues. CDR3 sequence: CASSYYRERQFF. CDR3 in DNA: TGTGCCAGCAGCTACTACAGGGAGAGGCAGTTCTTC.

The chain joins TRBV10-3 to TRBJ1-1; 7 bases match TRBD1. Germline CDR1 and CDR2: ENHRY and SYGVKD. The V gene end was trimmed by 4 bases and the J gene end by 4 bases; junction bases not matched to a gene: 9. The CDR3 covers 15 residues. The CDR3 spells CAISGDREAATEAFF. CDR3 coding DNA: TGTGCCATCAGTGGGGACAGAGAAGCGGCCACTGAAGCTTTCTTT.

This chain joins TRBV10-1 and TRBJ2-5; no clear D gene. Germline V gene data show CDR1 as WNHNN and CDR2 as SYGVQD (reference sequence). Between the trimmed V and J ends, which lost 8 bases and 5 bases, there was a span of 15 bases. CDR3 size: 13 residues. The CDR3 DNA reads as TGCGCCAGCGCACGCCTCAACGGGGAGACCCAGTACTTC. Its protein product is CASARLNGETQYF.